Listed below are T cell receptor beta chains from one sample, sequenced in a study of cytomegalovirus exposure and HLA in healthy donors. Assay used: immunoSEQ multiplex PCR; TCRdb lists only in-frame clones, some missing. Found here are 150,000 to 200,000 clones, about 85% of them singletons; the top ten hold around 0.99%. Sequenced sample: PBMCs. Every receptor here comes from a boy aged 2 to 10 in good health and CMV-seronegative. Each CDR3 is given with its conserved first and last residue. Each record gives: clone size, V gene, J gene, D gene, CDR3 DNA, CDR3 protein. D genes are given only for firm matches. Clone size, where shown, is once, few, many, or a class for clones that have expanded.

abundance: NA
v_gene: TRBV30
j_gene: TRBJ2-2
d_gene: TRBD1
CDR3nt: TGTGCCAGGGGACAGATAACCGGGGAGCTGTTTTTT
CDR3aa: CARGQITGELFF

abundance: once
v_gene: TRBV13
j_gene: TRBJ1-6
d_gene: NA
CDR3nt: TGTGCCAGCAGCTTAGGCCTGGCTGTAAATTCACCCCTCCACTTT
CDR3aa: CASSLGLAVNSPLHF

abundance: NA
v_gene: TRBV28
j_gene: TRBJ2-3
d_gene: TRBD2
CDR3nt: TGTGCCAGCAGTTTACGGATAGCGGGAGCCACAGATACGCAGTATTTT
CDR3aa: CASSLRIAGATDTQYF

abundance: NA
v_gene: TRBV5-1
j_gene: TRBJ2-5
d_gene: TRBD1
CDR3nt: TGCGCCAGCAGCTTAGCCGGGACAGGGGGACAAGAGACCCAGTACTTC
CDR3aa: CASSLAGTGGQETQYF

abundance: NA
v_gene: TRBV28
j_gene: TRBJ2-7
d_gene: NA
CDR3nt: TGTGCCAGCAGGGGGACATTGACCTACGAGCAGTACTTC
CDR3aa: CASRGTLTYEQYF

abundance: NA
v_gene: TRBV5-5
j_gene: TRBJ1-1
d_gene: NA
CDR3nt: TGTGCCAGCAGCGCCGGGACCGGGGGGACTGAAGCTTTCTTT
CDR3aa: CASSAGTGGTEAFF

abundance: NA
v_gene: TRBV27
j_gene: TRBJ2-3
d_gene: TRBD2
CDR3nt: TGTGCCAGCAGTTTTCTAGCGGGTCCCCTCGGCACAGATACGCAGTATTTT
CDR3aa: CASSFLAGPLGTDTQYF

abundance: NA
v_gene: TRBV27
j_gene: TRBJ1-1
d_gene: NA
CDR3nt: TGTGCCAGCACCTGGGGGGGGACTGAAGCTTTCTTT
CDR3aa: CASTWGGTEAFF

abundance: NA
v_gene: TRBV29-1
j_gene: TRBJ1-1
d_gene: TRBD1
CDR3nt: TGCAGCGCTGGGACAGGGGAGGGCACTGAAGCTTTCTTT
CDR3aa: CSAGTGEGTEAFF

abundance: once
v_gene: TRBV29-1
j_gene: TRBJ2-3
d_gene: TRBD1
CDR3nt: TGCAGCGTTCCCCGGGACAGGGACACAGATACGCAGTATTTT
CDR3aa: CSVPRDRDTDTQYF

abundance: NA
v_gene: TRBV19
j_gene: TRBJ2-3
d_gene: TRBD2
CDR3nt: TGTGCCAGTCTCCCCGGGGGAGCGGGAGGGAATACGCAGTATTTT
CDR3aa: CASLPGGAGGNTQYF

abundance: NA
v_gene: TRBV2
j_gene: TRBJ1-1
d_gene: TRBD1
CDR3nt: TGTGCCAGCAGTGGGGGACAGGGGGGGAGTGCTTTCTTT
CDR3aa: CASSGGQGGSAFF

abundance: few
v_gene: TRBV28
j_gene: TRBJ1-6
d_gene: NA
CDR3nt: TGTGCCAGCAGTTTACCGACAGAAAATTCACCCCTCCACTTT
CDR3aa: CASSLPTENSPLHF

abundance: NA
v_gene: TRBV5-1
j_gene: TRBJ2-6
d_gene: TRBD1
CDR3nt: TGCGCCAGCAGCTTGGAAGGACAGGGGCCCTCGGGGGCCAACGTCCTGACTTTC
CDR3aa: CASSLEGQGPSGANVLTF

abundance: once
v_gene: TRBV19
j_gene: TRBJ1-2
d_gene: NA
CDR3nt: TGTGCCAGTAGTCGCCAGGGATCTAACTATGGCTACACCTTC
CDR3aa: CASSRQGSNYGYTF

abundance: NA
v_gene: TRBV7-9
j_gene: TRBJ1-1
d_gene: TRBD1
CDR3nt: TGTGCCAGCAGCCCGCGACAGGGGGCTTACACTGAAGCTTTCTTT
CDR3aa: CASSPRQGAYTEAFF

abundance: NA
v_gene: TRBV28
j_gene: TRBJ1-6
d_gene: TRBD1
CDR3nt: TGTGCCAGCAGGGGACAGGGGTTCACCCTCCACTTT
CDR3aa: CASRGQGFTLHF

abundance: NA
v_gene: TRBV6-5
j_gene: TRBJ1-2
d_gene: NA
CDR3nt: TGTGCCAGCAGCCTTTCTCTACCGGGAATAACAACCTTC
CDR3aa: CASSLSLPGITTF

abundance: NA
v_gene: TRBV19
j_gene: TRBJ2-7
d_gene: NA
CDR3nt: TGTGCCAGTAGTAGGGCGAGCAACTACGAGCAGTACTTC
CDR3aa: CASSRASNYEQYF

abundance: few
v_gene: TRBV4-1
j_gene: TRBJ1-4
d_gene: NA
CDR3nt: TGCGCCAGCAGCCAAGAGTACCCAAAGAGGGAACTGTTTTTT
CDR3aa: CASSQEYPKRELFF

abundance: NA
v_gene: TRBV6-5
j_gene: TRBJ2-5
d_gene: NA
CDR3nt: TGTGCCAGCAGTTACGCGCTTTGGACAGCCCAAGAGACCCAGTACTTC
CDR3aa: CASSYALWTAQETQYF

abundance: NA
v_gene: TRBV30
j_gene: TRBJ1-5
d_gene: NA
CDR3nt: TGTGCCTGGAGTAGGGGTAGCAATCAGCCCCAGCATTTT
CDR3aa: CAWSRGSNQPQHF

abundance: NA
v_gene: TRBV7-8
j_gene: TRBJ1-5
d_gene: NA
CDR3nt: TGTGCCAGCAGCTTCAACGGGCCCCAGCATTTT
CDR3aa: CASSFNGPQHF

abundance: NA
v_gene: TRBV2
j_gene: TRBJ2-7
d_gene: NA
CDR3nt: TGTGCCAGATGGGGGGACGAGCAGTACTTC
CDR3aa: CARWGDEQYF

abundance: NA
v_gene: TRBV29-1
j_gene: TRBJ1-1
d_gene: NA
CDR3nt: TGCAGCGTTGAGCGACAAGCCGACACTGAAGCTTTCTTT
CDR3aa: CSVERQADTEAFF

abundance: NA
v_gene: TRBV6-8
j_gene: TRBJ2-1
d_gene: TRBD2
CDR3nt: TGTGCCAGCAGTTACCTTGGGACTAGCGGGAGTTGTTACAATGAGCAGTTCTTC
CDR3aa: CASSYLGTSGSCYNEQFF

abundance: NA
v_gene: TRBV28
j_gene: TRBJ2-3
d_gene: NA
CDR3nt: TGTGCCAGCAGTCTAACACAGAAAACAGATACGCAGTATTTT
CDR3aa: CASSLTQKTDTQYF

abundance: NA
v_gene: TRBV5-6
j_gene: TRBJ1-5
d_gene: TRBD1
CDR3nt: TGTGCCAGCAGCTTTGGACAGGGTTATCAGCCCCAGCATTTT
CDR3aa: CASSFGQGYQPQHF

abundance: NA
v_gene: TRBV6-1
j_gene: TRBJ1-1
d_gene: NA
CDR3nt: TGTGCCAGCAGTGAGGGGGGGCAATCTGAAGCTTTCTTT
CDR3aa: CASSEGGQSEAFF

abundance: NA
v_gene: TRBV7-2
j_gene: TRBJ2-5
d_gene: TRBD2
CDR3nt: TGTGCCAGCAGCCGTACTCTAGCGGGGGGGGCACAAGAGACCCAGTACTTC
CDR3aa: CASSRTLAGGAQETQYF

abundance: NA
v_gene: TRBV29-1
j_gene: TRBJ2-7
d_gene: TRBD1
CDR3nt: TGCAGCGTTGAGGTCGGGGACAGTGACTACGAGCAGTACTTC
CDR3aa: CSVEVGDSDYEQYF

abundance: NA
v_gene: TRBV28
j_gene: TRBJ1-6
d_gene: TRBD1
CDR3nt: TGTGCCAGTCAAACAGGGGAGAGGGATGCACCCCTCCACTTT
CDR3aa: CASQTGERDAPLHF

abundance: NA
v_gene: TRBV9
j_gene: TRBJ2-2
d_gene: TRBD2
CDR3nt: TGTGCCAGCAGCGTTGGGGGGGGTAACACCGGGGAGCTGTTTTTT
CDR3aa: CASSVGGGNTGELFF

abundance: NA
v_gene: TRBV28
j_gene: TRBJ2-7
d_gene: NA
CDR3nt: TGTGCCAGCAGTTTCACAGGGACAACCTACGAGCAGTACTTC
CDR3aa: CASSFTGTTYEQYF

abundance: once
v_gene: TRBV5-5
j_gene: TRBJ2-7
d_gene: NA
CDR3nt: TGTGCCAGCAGCTTGGCGATAGGACAACAAAACTACGAGCAGTACTTC
CDR3aa: CASSLAIGQQNYEQYF

abundance: NA
v_gene: TRBV18
j_gene: TRBJ2-3
d_gene: TRBD2
CDR3nt: TGTGCCAGCTCCCCAGCGGGAGTCGGGGGAGATACGCAGTATTTT
CDR3aa: CASSPAGVGGDTQYF

abundance: NA
v_gene: TRBV2
j_gene: TRBJ2-7
d_gene: TRBD1
CDR3nt: TGTGCCAGCGCGGACAGGGGCCACGAGCAGTACTTC
CDR3aa: CASADRGHEQYF

abundance: NA
v_gene: TRBV30
j_gene: TRBJ2-3
d_gene: NA
CDR3nt: TGTGCCTGGAGTATCGGCCTTGACACGGATACGCAGTATTTT
CDR3aa: CAWSIGLDTDTQYF

abundance: NA
v_gene: TRBV27
j_gene: TRBJ2-1
d_gene: TRBD1
CDR3nt: TGTGCCAGCAGTTTAGTAAGCGACAGGGCTGGCAATGAGCAGTTCTTC
CDR3aa: CASSLVSDRAGNEQFF

abundance: NA
v_gene: TRBV6-1
j_gene: TRBJ2-1
d_gene: NA
CDR3nt: TGTGCCAGCAGTGCGAGACTAGGTACCTACAATGAGCAGTTCTTC
CDR3aa: CASSARLGTYNEQFF

abundance: NA
v_gene: TRBV7-9
j_gene: TRBJ2-2
d_gene: NA
CDR3nt: TGTTCCAGCAGCCCACCTTATAGCGAGTTGAACACCGGGGAGCTGTTTTTT
CDR3aa: CSSSPPYSELNTGELFF

abundance: NA
v_gene: TRBV30
j_gene: TRBJ2-7
d_gene: TRBD2
CDR3nt: TGTGCCTCCCAGTTGACTAGCGGGAGGACTCCCGGGCGAGAGCAGTACTTC
CDR3aa: CASQLTSGRTPGREQYF

abundance: NA
v_gene: TRBV29-1
j_gene: TRBJ2-2
d_gene: NA
CDR3nt: TGCAGCGCCTCAAAGGGGGGGGGCGCGGACACCGGGGAGCTGTTTTTT
CDR3aa: CSASKGGGADTGELFF

abundance: NA
v_gene: TRBV9
j_gene: TRBJ2-5
d_gene: NA
CDR3nt: TGTGCCAGCAGCGTGAGTACAGTCCAAGAGACCCAGTACTTC
CDR3aa: CASSVSTVQETQYF

abundance: NA
v_gene: TRBV28
j_gene: TRBJ1-2
d_gene: NA
CDR3nt: TGTGCCAGCAGTTTGGTTACAGAGTATGGCTACACCTTC
CDR3aa: CASSLVTEYGYTF

abundance: NA
v_gene: TRBV18
j_gene: TRBJ1-2
d_gene: NA
CDR3nt: TGTGCCAGCTCACGCAAGACACGCGCTAACTATGGCTACACCTTC
CDR3aa: CASSRKTRANYGYTF

abundance: NA
v_gene: TRBV27
j_gene: TRBJ2-5
d_gene: NA
CDR3nt: TGTGCCAGCAGTTTACTCTTAGCGGATCAAGAGACCCAGTACTTC
CDR3aa: CASSLLLADQETQYF

abundance: NA
v_gene: TRBV12-5
j_gene: TRBJ2-7
d_gene: TRBD1
CDR3nt: TGTGCTAGTGGTTCAGACAGGGGGCAGTTCGAGCAGTACTTC
CDR3aa: CASGSDRGQFEQYF

abundance: NA
v_gene: TRBV27
j_gene: TRBJ2-7
d_gene: TRBD1
CDR3nt: TGTGCCAGCAGTCTAACCCGACAGGGTTTCGACGAGCAGTACTTC
CDR3aa: CASSLTRQGFDEQYF

abundance: NA
v_gene: TRBV5-4
j_gene: TRBJ2-7
d_gene: TRBD1
CDR3nt: TGTGCCAGCAGCGACCTACAGGGGGCCCACTACGAGCAGTACTTC
CDR3aa: CASSDLQGAHYEQYF

abundance: NA
v_gene: TRBV28
j_gene: TRBJ2-7
d_gene: NA
CDR3nt: TGTGCCACGCTGTACAGGACAAGGAATTACTACGAGCAGTACTTC
CDR3aa: CATLYRTRNYYEQYF

abundance: NA
v_gene: TRBV6-1
j_gene: TRBJ1-1
d_gene: NA
CDR3nt: TGTGCCAGCAGTGAAGCTTTTAGGACAGAAGCTTTCTTT
CDR3aa: CASSEAFRTEAFF

abundance: NA
v_gene: TRBV11-2
j_gene: TRBJ1-1
d_gene: NA
CDR3nt: TGTGCCAGCAGCACCTGGGAGGGGGGAGTTGAAGCTTTCTTT
CDR3aa: CASSTWEGGVEAFF